Each of the 20 T cell receptor beta chains below was sequenced from the same sample in a study of cytomegalovirus exposure and HLA in healthy donors. Produced via immunoSEQ multiplex PCR; TCRdb's table is partial and in-frame only. The sample shows 67,000 or so clones, 94% of them seen only once. The sequenced material came from PBMCs. These receptors were collected from a man aged 18 to 35 in good health and CMV-seropositive.

The chain recombines TRBV6-6 with TRBJ2-2; D may be TRBD2 (6 bases). This CDR3 contains 14 residues. Germline values: CDR1 MNHNY, CDR2 SVGAGI (reference sequence). V lost 4 bases and J lost 4, with 10 bases in between. In nucleotides, the CDR3 is TGTGCCAGCAGTTGGAGGGACGTCACCGGGGAGCTGTTTTTT. Amino acid sequence: CASSWRDVTGELFF.

The rearrangement links TRBV9 to TRBJ1-2, with a weak D call TRBD1 (6 bases). Germline lookup yields CDR1 SGDLS and CDR2 YYNGEE. Trimming shortened V by 0 bases and J by 5 bases, and 17 bases separated the two germline ends. The CDR3 totals 16 residues. The DNA for the CDR3 is TGTGCCAGCAGCGTAGGGGGGGGGCCCCTGGCATATGGCTACACCTTC. This translates into CASSVGGGPLAYGYTF.

The V and J genes are TRBV18 and TRBJ1-1, with a tentative D call TRBD1 (5 bases). The CDR3 sequence is 13 residues long. The germline V and J ends were trimmed by 0 bases and 5 bases, with 7 bases remaining between them. Germline-derived CDR1 and CDR2 are KGHSH and LQKENI. The CDR3 is CASSPPGATEAFF. CDR3 nucleotide sequence: TGTGCCAGCTCACCACCTGGGGCAACTGAAGCTTTCTTT.

This clone was counted a single time. The chain carries TRBV30 and TRBJ2-3, with D perhaps TRBD2 (6 bases). The CDR3 is 17 amino acids. Germline CDR1 reads GTSNPN; CDR2 reads SVGIG (reference sequence). Trimming cost V 4 bases and J 4 bases, with 24 bases left between them. The CDR3 loop reads CAWIPKVGRGNADTQYF. The CDR3 coding sequence is TGTGCCTGGATACCGAAAGTAGGCCGGGGGAACGCAGATACGCAGTATTTT.

This sequence joins TRBV11-2 and TRBJ2-1, with D maybe TRBD2 (7 bases). The CDR3 has 15 residues. Germline CDR1 and CDR2: SGHAT and FQNNGV. Between the trimmed V and J ends, which lost 5 bases and 7 bases, there was a span of 18 bases. For the CDR3, the DNA is TGTGCCAGCAGCCACCTCCAGGGGCGGGAGAATGAGCAGTTCTTC. Its protein is CASSHLQGRENEQFF.

The chain employs TRBV6-5 and TRBJ1-2; D is perhaps TRBD1 (6 bases). Germline V gene lookup returns CDR1 MNHEY and CDR2 SVGAGI. V was shortened by 6 bases and J by 0 bases, with 14 bases between the two germline ends. This CDR3 is 15 amino acids long. CDR3 residues: CASRFGQNPNYGYTF. The CDR3 DNA reads TGTGCCAGCAGATTCGGACAGAATCCTAACTATGGCTACACCTTC.

The V gene is TRBV7-9, the J gene TRBJ2-1, with D perhaps matching TRBD2 (5 bases). Looked up from germline, CDR1 is SEHNR and CDR2 is FQNEAQ (reference sequence). The CDR3 has 14 amino acids. V was trimmed by 5 bases and J by 5 bases, leaving 13 bases between them. In nucleotides, the CDR3 is TGTGCCAGCAGCCAACCGGGATCTAACAATGAGCAGTTCTTC. Its translation is CASSQPGSNNEQFF.

This chain links TRBV7-3 with TRBJ2-1, with D possibly being TRBD1 (5 bases). There are 15 residues in the CDR3. CDR1 is SGHTA and CDR2 is FQGTGA in the germline V gene. V was clipped by 1 base and J by 8 bases, with 15 bases between them. CDR3 in amino acids: CASSLRDSLIDEQFF. The CDR3 DNA sequence: TGTGCCAGCAGCTTAAGAGACAGCCTCATAGATGAGCAGTTCTTC. Variable domain in full (rest from reference TRBV7-3 and TRBJ2-1): GAGVSQTPSNKVTEKGKYVELRCDPISGHTALYWYRQSLGQGPEFLIYFQGTGAADDSGLPNDRFFAVRPEGSVSTLKIQRTERGDSAVYLCASSLRDSLIDEQFFGPGTRLTVL.

The gene calls are TRBV5-1 and TRBJ2-3; no definite D call. The CDR3 sequence is 16 residues long. V was trimmed by 1 base and J by 1 base, leaving 13 bases between them. The germline gives CDR1 SGHRS, CDR2 YFSETQ. CDR3 amino acids: CASSLIPGSGTDTQYF. The CDR3 nucleotides read TGCGCCAGCAGCTTGATCCCGGGTTCCGGCACAGATACGCAGTATTTT.

CDR3 DNA sequence: TGTGCCAGCGTAGCGGGGGATTACACAGATACGCAGTATTTT. Protein sequence: CASVAGDYTDTQYF. The chain is built from TRBV6-1 and TRBJ2-3, with 9 bases that match TRBD2. Germline V lookup: CDR1 MNHNS, CDR2 SASEGT. V lost 8 bases, J lost 2 bases, and 5 bases stayed unmatched. The CDR3 covers 14 residues.

V gene TRBV4-1 combines with J gene TRBJ2-5, with 8 nucleotides matching TRBD2. The CDR3 length is 16 residues. The germline V gene has CDR1 MGHRA and CDR2 YSYEKL. With V trimmed by 0 bases and J by 2 bases, 5 bases remained unmatched. CDR3 coding DNA: TGCGCCAGCAGCCAAGAACTAGCGGCTTATCAAGAGACCCAGTACTTC. Its protein product is CASSQELAAYQETQYF.

The CDR3 coding sequence is TGTGCCAGTACAACAGGAATGAACACTGAAGCTTTCTTT. Translation gives CASTTGMNTEAFF. The V and J genes are TRBV6-5 and TRBJ1-1, with a weak D call TRBD1 (5 bases). Germline V CDR1 and CDR2: MNHEY, SVGAGI. The CDR3 sequence is 13 residues long. Trimming cost V 9 bases and J 0 bases, with 11 bases left between them.

The J gene is TRBJ2-2, the V gene TRBV19; 7 positions match TRBD2. CDR1 is LNHDA and CDR2 is SQIVND in the germline V gene (reference sequence). Trimming removed 3 bases from V and 2 bases from J; junction bases left unmatched: 3. CDR3 length: 15 residues. The CDR3 sequence is CASSMVAGNTGELFF. The CDR3 region has the DNA TGTGCCAGTAGTATGGTAGCGGGTAACACCGGGGAGCTGTTTTTT.

This clone was detected only a few times. CDR3 loop: CASSLEGGGYEQYF. The CDR3 DNA follows: TGTGCCAGCAGCTTAGAGGGCGGGGGCTACGAGCAGTACTTC. This chain joins TRBV7-9 and TRBJ2-7; TRBD2 aligns across 7 bases. The CDR3 totals 14 residues. CDR1 and CDR2 (germline): SEHNR, FQNEAQ (reference sequence). V dropped 1 base and J dropped 3; count of bases not matched to a gene: 3.

The genes are TRBV5-4 and TRBJ2-7; D unclear. CDR3 length: 13 amino acids. CDR1 SGHNT and CDR2 YYREEE come from the germline V gene (reference sequence). Trimming took off 0 bases at V and 6 bases at J, with 10 bases between the two ends. CDR3 in amino acids: CASSLAQDPEQYF. The CDR3 DNA sequence: TGTGCCAGCAGCTTGGCCCAGGATCCCGAGCAGTACTTC.

The chain couples TRBV9 to TRBJ2-1; 8 nucleotides align to TRBD2. Germline values: CDR1 SGDLS, CDR2 YYNGEE. V lost 3 bases to trimming and J lost 9 bases; unmatched junction nucleotides: 8. The length of the CDR3 is 14 residues. In nucleotides, the CDR3 is TGTGCCAGCAGCGCGCCCGGGGGGGCCGTTGAGCAGTTCTTC. It is translated as CASSAPGGAVEQFF.

The chain has TRBV7-4 and TRBJ2-7, with a tentative D call TRBD1 (5 bases). Trimming left V 1 base short and J 3 bases short, with 16 bases between. The CDR3 consists of 16 residues. The V gene's germline CDR1 is SGHVT and CDR2 SQSDAQ. CDR3 nucleotides: TGTGCCAGCAGCTTAGTAATACAGGCTAGGTGCTACGAGCAGTACTTC. Amino acid sequence: CASSLVIQARCYEQYF.

The chain is built from TRBV6-6 and TRBJ2-1; possibly TRBD2 for D (5 bases). The V end was cut by 5 bases, the J end by 5 bases, with 13 bases between. The CDR3 spans 14 residues. In germline, CDR1 is MNHNY, CDR2 SVGAGI (reference sequence). CDR3 coding DNA: TGTGCCAGCAGTCACTTGGACTGGCACAATGAGCAGTTCTTC. Amino acids: CASSHLDWHNEQFF.

The chain is built from TRBV4-2 and TRBJ2-1, with 7 bases that match TRBD1. CDR1 is LGHNA and CDR2 is YNFKEQ in the germline V gene. The length of the CDR3 is 16 residues. The ends lost 1 base at V and 3 bases at J; junction bases unmatched: 6. The CDR3 sequence is CASSQAGQGDYNEQFF. CDR3 sequence (DNA): TGTGCCAGCAGCCAAGCTGGCCAGGGGGACTACAATGAGCAGTTCTTC.

The chain has TRBV5-1 and TRBJ1-4; no firm D call. The CDR3 consists of 16 residues. Germline CDR1 SGHRS, CDR2 YFSETQ. The V gene lost 3 bases and the J gene lost 2 bases, with 14 bases spanning the gap. The CDR3 coding sequence is TGCGCCAGCAGCTCGGTGACTTCCGCGACTAATGAAAAACTGTTTTTT. The encoded protein is CASSSVTSATNEKLFF.